This entry lists 6 T cell receptor beta chains sequenced from one sample in a study of blood T cell repertoires in COVID-19. Here immunoSEQ multiplex PCR was the method, and the copy in TCRdb shows in-frame clones only, minus some. Of 240,000 or so clones listed, 81% are singletons. Sequencing was done on a sample of peripheral blood. Every receptor here comes from a woman over 75 with COVID-19, enrolled during active disease.

The rearrangement uses TRBV4-3 and TRBJ1-2, with 7 positions matching TRBD1. Germline V CDR1 and CDR2: LGHNA, YSLEER. Trimming at V came to 4 bases and at J to 4 bases, leaving 6 bases not matched to a gene. CDR3 length: 14 amino acids. Here the CDR3 DNA reads TGCGCCAGCAGCCGAAACAGGGGAAGCTATGGCTACACCTTC. This gives the protein CASSRNRGSYGYTF.

The V call is TRBV27, the J call TRBJ2-1; tentatively, D is TRBD1 (5 bases). This CDR3 spans 16 amino acids. Germline values: CDR1 MNHEY, CDR2 SMNVEV (reference sequence). V was pared by 8 bases and J by 3 bases, with 20 bases between. This CDR3 reads CASGRQTSSFYNEQFF. The CDR3 DNA sequence: TGTGCCAGCGGAAGACAGACCTCGTCATTCTACAATGAGCAGTTCTTC.

The rearrangement links TRBV3-1 (or the pseudogene TRBV3-2) to TRBJ2-2; 13 bases map to TRBD2. V lost 2 bases, J lost 4 bases, and 10 bases stayed unmatched. CDR3 length: 19 amino acids. Germline lookup yields CDR1 LGHDT and CDR2 YNNKEL (reference sequence). CDR3 sequence: CASSQWGLAGRQSTGELFF. The CDR3 nucleotides read TGTGCCAGCAGCCAATGGGGACTAGCGGGACGGCAGAGCACCGGGGAGCTGTTTTTT.

The chain uses TRBV5-1 and TRBJ2-3, with a tentative D call TRBD2 (5 bases). CDR3 length: 17 residues. Trimming removed 4 bases at V and 0 bases at J, with 18 bases between. Germline V gene lookup returns CDR1 SGHRS and CDR2 YFSETQ. The CDR3 reads CASSRAAGTRSTDTQYF. CDR3 nucleotide sequence: TGCGCCAGCAGCCGAGCCGCCGGCACTAGAAGCACAGATACGCAGTATTTT.

V and J are TRBV12-5 and TRBJ2-2; D may be TRBD2 (5 bases). This CDR3 is built from 14 residues. V was pared by 5 bases and J by 4 bases, with 11 bases between. Germline CDR1 and CDR2: LGHNT and FRNRAP. CDR3 region: CASGPGVGTGELFF. CDR3 nucleotides: TGTGCTAGTGGTCCCGGGGTAGGCACCGGGGAGCTGTTTTTT.

The chain is built from TRBV7-2 and TRBJ2-7; D is perhaps TRBD1 (5 bases). The CDR3 totals 13 residues. Germline V gene data show CDR1 as SGHTA and CDR2 as FQGNSA. The ends were cut back, 1 base at V and 3 bases at J, with 7 bases in the middle. As DNA, the CDR3 is TGTGCCAGCAGCTTAGGCAGGGACTACGAGCAGTACTTC. It encodes CASSLGRDYEQYF.